This T cell receptor beta chain was recorded in a study of T cell repertoires in cytomegalovirus infection. Study-level information: Recently described HLA-C-restricted plus well-studied HLA-B-restricted CMV epitopes were used. CMV infection plus the matching HLA type was flagged by public TCR beta signatures. General study findings and limits: The response measured ex vivo was dominated by TCR beta clonotypes (HLA-C-restricted and CMV-specific).

In TCRdb, the reads were re-called with MiXCR into one record per CDR3 protein. This sample has hundreds of thousands of distinct CDR3 sequences, with roughly 33% found just once. J lost 9 bases, V lost 2 bases, and 7 bases had no gene match. CDR3 length: 15 residues. Germline CDR1 and CDR2: SGHTS and YDEGEE. In the case of this clonotype: Its antigen is unidentified.

The specimen was cultured CD8+ T cells from PBMCs, collected from culture after CMV antigen stimulation. This chain uses TRBV5-8 with TRBJ2-1; TRBD2 aligns across 11 bases. The sequence was obtained from a human donor in good health (CMV status not recorded). Some clones in this sample may be carry-over from other donors' samples. The CDR3 loop is CASSFSGGATLEQFF. CDR3 in DNA: TGTGCCAGCAGCTTTAGCGGGGGGGCCACTCTTGAGCAGTTCTTC.